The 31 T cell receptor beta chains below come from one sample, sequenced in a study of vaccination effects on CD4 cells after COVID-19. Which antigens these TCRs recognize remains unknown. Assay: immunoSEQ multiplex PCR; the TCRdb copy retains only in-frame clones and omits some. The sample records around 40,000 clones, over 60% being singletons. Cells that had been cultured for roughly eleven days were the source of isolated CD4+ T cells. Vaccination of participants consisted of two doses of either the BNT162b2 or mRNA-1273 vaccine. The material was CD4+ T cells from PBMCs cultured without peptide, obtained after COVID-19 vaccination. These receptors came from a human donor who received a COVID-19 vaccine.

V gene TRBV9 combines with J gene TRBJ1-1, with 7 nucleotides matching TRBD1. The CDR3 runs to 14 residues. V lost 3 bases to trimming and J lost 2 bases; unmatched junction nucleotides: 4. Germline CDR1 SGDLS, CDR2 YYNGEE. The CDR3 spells CASSAGQTNTEAFF. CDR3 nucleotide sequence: TGTGCCAGCAGCGCGGGACAGACCAACACTGAAGCTTTCTTT.

This CDR3 is CASSYSGAGNQPQHF. For the CDR3, the DNA is TGTGCCAGCAGTTACTCAGGGGCCGGCAATCAGCCCCAGCATTTT. The rearrangement links TRBV6-5 to TRBJ1-5, with TRBD1 as a possible D gene (5 bases). The CDR3 is 15 residues long. Looked up from germline, CDR1 is MNHEY and CDR2 is SVGAGI. With 0 bases removed from V and 2 bases from J, the gap between germline ends came to 8 bases.

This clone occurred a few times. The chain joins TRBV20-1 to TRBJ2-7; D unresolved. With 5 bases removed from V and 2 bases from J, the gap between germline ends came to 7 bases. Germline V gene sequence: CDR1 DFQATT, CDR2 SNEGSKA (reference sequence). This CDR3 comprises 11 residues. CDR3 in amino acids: CSAQGPYEQYF. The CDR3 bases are TGCAGTGCTCAAGGACCCTACGAGCAGTACTTC.

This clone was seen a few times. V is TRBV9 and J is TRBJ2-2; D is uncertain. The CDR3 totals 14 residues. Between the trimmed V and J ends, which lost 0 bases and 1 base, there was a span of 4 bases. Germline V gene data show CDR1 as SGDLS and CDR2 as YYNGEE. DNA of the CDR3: TGTGCCAGCAGCGTAGAAAAGAACACCGGGGAGCTGTTTTTT. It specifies CASSVEKNTGELFF.

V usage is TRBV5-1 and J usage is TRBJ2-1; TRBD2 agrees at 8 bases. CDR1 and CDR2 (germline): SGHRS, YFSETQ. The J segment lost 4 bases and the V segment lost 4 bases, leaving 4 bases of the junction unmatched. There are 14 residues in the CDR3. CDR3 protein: CASSLAGRYNEQFF. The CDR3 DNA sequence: TGCGCCAGCAGCCTAGCGGGCCGATACAATGAGCAGTTCTTC.

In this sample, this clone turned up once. CDR3 in amino acids: CASSLEGETGNTIYF. For the CDR3, the DNA is TGTGCCAGCAGCTTGGAGGGGGAAACTGGAAACACCATATATTTT. The chain links TRBV5-8 to TRBJ1-3; maybe TRBD1 (6 bases). The CDR3 has 15 amino acids. Germline CDR1 reads SGHTS; CDR2 reads YDEGEE. V gave up 0 bases and J gave up 2 bases, with 9 bases separating them.

CDR3 bases: TGTGCCTGGAGTCCCCCAAACCGGGGAGAGACCCAGTACTTC. Protein product: CAWSPPNRGETQYF. The chain employs TRBV30 and TRBJ2-5; possibly TRBD2 for D (5 bases). Trimming cost V 2 bases and J 4 bases, with 14 bases left between them. The CDR3 sequence is 14 residues long. Per the germline V gene, CDR1 is GTSNPN and CDR2 is SVGIG (reference sequence). The full variable domain, its missing parts supplied by reference TRBV30 and TRBJ2-5, is SQTIHQWPATLVQPVGSPLSLECTVEGTSNPNLYWYRQAAGRGLQLLFYSVGIGQISSEVPQNLSASRPQDRQFILSSKKLLLSDSGFYLCAWSPPNRGETQYFGPGTRLLVL.

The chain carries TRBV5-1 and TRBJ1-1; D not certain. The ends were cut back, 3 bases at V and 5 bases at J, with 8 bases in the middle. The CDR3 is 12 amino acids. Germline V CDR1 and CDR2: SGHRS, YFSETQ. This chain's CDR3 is CASSWDGTEAFF. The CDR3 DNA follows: TGCGCCAGCAGCTGGGATGGAACTGAAGCTTTCTTT. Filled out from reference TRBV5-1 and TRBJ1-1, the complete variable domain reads KAGVTQTPRYLIKTRGQQVTLSCSPISGHRSVSWYQQTPGQGLQFLFEYFSETQRNKGNFPGRFSGRQFSNSRSEMNVSTLELGDSALYLCASSWDGTEAFFGQGTRLTVV.

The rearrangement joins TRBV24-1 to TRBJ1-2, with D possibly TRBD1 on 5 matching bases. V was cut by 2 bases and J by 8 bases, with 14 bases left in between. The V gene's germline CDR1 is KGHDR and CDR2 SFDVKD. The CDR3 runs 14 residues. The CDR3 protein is CATSDSRGGTGYTF. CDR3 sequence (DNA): TGTGCCACCAGTGATTCCCGTGGGGGTACAGGCTACACCTTC.

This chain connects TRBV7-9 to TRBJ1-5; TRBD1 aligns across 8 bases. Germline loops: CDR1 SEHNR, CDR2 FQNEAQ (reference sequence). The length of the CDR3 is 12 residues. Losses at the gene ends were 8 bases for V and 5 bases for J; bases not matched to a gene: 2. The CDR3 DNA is TGTGCCAGCGGACAGGGTGATCAGCCCCAGCATTTT. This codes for CASGQGDQPQHF.

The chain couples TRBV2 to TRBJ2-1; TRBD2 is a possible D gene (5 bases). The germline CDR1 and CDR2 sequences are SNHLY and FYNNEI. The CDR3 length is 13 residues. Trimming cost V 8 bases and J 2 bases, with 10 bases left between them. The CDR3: CASSLGTYNEQFF. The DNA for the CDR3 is TGTGCCAGCTCACTAGGAACCTACAATGAGCAGTTCTTC.

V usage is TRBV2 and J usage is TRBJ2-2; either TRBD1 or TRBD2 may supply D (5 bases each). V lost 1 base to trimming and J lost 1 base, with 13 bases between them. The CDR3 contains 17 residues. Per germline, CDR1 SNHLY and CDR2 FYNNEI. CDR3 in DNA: TGTGCCAGCAGTGAAGGGGGGTATACGAAGAACACCGGGGAGCTGTTTTTT. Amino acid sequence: CASSEGGYTKNTGELFF.

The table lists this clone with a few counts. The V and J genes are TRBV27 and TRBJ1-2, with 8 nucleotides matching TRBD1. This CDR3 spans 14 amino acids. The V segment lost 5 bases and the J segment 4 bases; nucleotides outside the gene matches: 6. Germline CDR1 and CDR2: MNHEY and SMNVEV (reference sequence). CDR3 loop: CASSPNRGSYGYTF. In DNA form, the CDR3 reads TGTGCCAGCAGTCCCAACAGGGGGAGCTATGGCTACACCTTC.

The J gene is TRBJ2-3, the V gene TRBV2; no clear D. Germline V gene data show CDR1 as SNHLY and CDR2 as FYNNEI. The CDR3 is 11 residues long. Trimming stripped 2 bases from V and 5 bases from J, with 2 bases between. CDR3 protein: CASSERDTQYF. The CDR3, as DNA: TGTGCCAGCAGTGAACGAGATACGCAGTATTTT.

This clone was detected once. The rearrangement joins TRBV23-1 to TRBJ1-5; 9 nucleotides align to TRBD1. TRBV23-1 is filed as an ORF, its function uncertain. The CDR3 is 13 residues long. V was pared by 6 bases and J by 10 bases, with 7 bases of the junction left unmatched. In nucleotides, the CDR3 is TGCGCCAGCAGCCCGGACAGGGGACGACCCCAGCATTTT. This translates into CASSPDRGRPQHF.

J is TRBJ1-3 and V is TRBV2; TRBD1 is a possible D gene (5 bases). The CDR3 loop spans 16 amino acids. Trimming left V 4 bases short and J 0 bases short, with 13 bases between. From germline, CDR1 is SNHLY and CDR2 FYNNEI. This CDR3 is CASSVEGPFSGNTIYF. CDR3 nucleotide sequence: TGTGCCAGCAGTGTAGAGGGACCGTTCTCTGGAAACACCATATATTTT.

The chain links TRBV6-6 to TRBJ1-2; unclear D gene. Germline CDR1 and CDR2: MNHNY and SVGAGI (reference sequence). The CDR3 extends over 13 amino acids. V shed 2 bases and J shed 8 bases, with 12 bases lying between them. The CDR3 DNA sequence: TGTGCCAGCAGTTACGGGTCGCTGGGGGGCTACACCTTC. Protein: CASSYGSLGGYTF.

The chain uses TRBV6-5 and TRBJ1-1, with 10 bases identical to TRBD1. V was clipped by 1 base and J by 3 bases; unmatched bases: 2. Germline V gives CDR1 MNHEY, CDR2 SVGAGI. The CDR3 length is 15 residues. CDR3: CASSYWGQGHTEAFF. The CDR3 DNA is TGTGCCAGCAGTTACTGGGGACAGGGGCACACTGAAGCTTTCTTT.

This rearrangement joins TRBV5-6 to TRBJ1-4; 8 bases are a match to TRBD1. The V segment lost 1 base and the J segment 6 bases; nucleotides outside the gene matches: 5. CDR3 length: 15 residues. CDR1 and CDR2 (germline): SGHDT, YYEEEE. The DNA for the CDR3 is TGTGCCAGCAGCTTGTCGCCGACAGGGGATGAAAAACTGTTTTTT. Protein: CASSLSPTGDEKLFF.

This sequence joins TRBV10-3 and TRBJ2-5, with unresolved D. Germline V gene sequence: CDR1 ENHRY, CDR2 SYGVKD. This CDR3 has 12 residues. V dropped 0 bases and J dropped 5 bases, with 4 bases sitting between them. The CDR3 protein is CAISESRETQYF. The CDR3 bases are TGTGCCATCAGTGAGTCTAGGGAGACCCAGTACTTC.

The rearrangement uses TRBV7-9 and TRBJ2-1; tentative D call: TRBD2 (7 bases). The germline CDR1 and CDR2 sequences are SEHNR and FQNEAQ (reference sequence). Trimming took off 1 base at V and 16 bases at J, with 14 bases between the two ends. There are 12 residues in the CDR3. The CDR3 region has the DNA TGTGCCAGCAGCTTAGAGGGGGGGGGAGGTTTCTTC. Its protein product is CASSLEGGGGFF.

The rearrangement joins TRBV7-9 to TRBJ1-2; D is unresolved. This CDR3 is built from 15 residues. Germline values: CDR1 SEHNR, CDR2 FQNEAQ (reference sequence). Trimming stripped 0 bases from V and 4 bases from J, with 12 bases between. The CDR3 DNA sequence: TGTGCCAGCAGCTTAGCGCTTGGCATTCTCTATGGCTACACCTTC. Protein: CASSLALGILYGYTF.

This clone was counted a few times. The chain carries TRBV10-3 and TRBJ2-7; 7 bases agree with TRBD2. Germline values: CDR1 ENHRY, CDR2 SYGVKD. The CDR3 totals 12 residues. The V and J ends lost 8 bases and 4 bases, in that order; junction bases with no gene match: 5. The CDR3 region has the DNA TGTGCCATCGGGACTACGTTATACGAGCAGTACTTC. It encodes CAIGTTLYEQYF.

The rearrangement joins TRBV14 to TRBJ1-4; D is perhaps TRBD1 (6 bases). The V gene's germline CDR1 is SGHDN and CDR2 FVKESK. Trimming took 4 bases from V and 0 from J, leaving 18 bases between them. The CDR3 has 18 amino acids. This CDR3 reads CASSPSFGQGSTNEKLFF. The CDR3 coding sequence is TGTGCCAGCAGCCCGAGTTTTGGGCAGGGGTCAACTAATGAAAAACTGTTTTTT.

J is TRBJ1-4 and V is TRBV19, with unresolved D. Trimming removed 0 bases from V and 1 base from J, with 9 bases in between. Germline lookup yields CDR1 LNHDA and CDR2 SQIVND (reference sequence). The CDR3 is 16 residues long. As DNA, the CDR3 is TGTGCCAGTAGTATAGAAGTAAGGAAAACTAATGAAAAACTGTTTTTT. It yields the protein CASSIEVRKTNEKLFF.

The CDR3 reads CASSLVVSGSYNEQFF. The CDR3 nucleotides are TGTGCCAGCAGCTTGGTCGTTAGCGGATCCTACAATGAGCAGTTCTTC. The genes are TRBV5-6 and TRBJ2-1; a weak D match, TRBD2 (6 bases). Trimming took 0 bases from V and 1 from J, leaving 11 bases between them. CDR1 SGHDT and CDR2 YYEEEE come from the germline V gene. This CDR3 has 16 residues. Combining the CDR3 with reference TRBV5-6 and TRBJ2-1 gives the whole variable domain DAGVTQSPTHLIKTRGQQVTLRCSPKSGHDTVSWYQQALGQGPQFIFQYYEEEERQRGNFPDRFSGHQFPNYSSELNVNALLLGDSALYLCASSLVVSGSYNEQFFGPGTRLTVL.

The CDR3 DNA is TGTGCCAGTAGTTTGGGACCGGGGATCATAAAGAACTATGGCTACACCTTC. It yields the protein CASSLGPGIIKNYGYTF. The V gene is TRBV19, the J gene TRBJ1-2; D is possibly TRBD1 (5 bases). Trimming shortened V by 5 bases and J by 2 bases, and 21 bases separated the two germline ends. The CDR3 has 17 residues. The germline V gene encodes CDR1 LNHDA and CDR2 SQIVND (reference sequence).

CDR3 region: CASSSRTAKSSYNSPLHF. Written as DNA, the CDR3 is TGCGCCAGCAGCTCACGGACAGCGAAGAGCTCCTATAATTCACCCCTCCACTTT. The V and J genes are TRBV4-1 and TRBJ1-6, with TRBD1 as a possible D gene (6 bases). The CDR3 loop spans 18 amino acids. Germline CDR1 is MGHRA and CDR2 is YSYEKL. The V gene lost 5 bases and the J gene lost 0 bases, with 17 bases spanning the gap.

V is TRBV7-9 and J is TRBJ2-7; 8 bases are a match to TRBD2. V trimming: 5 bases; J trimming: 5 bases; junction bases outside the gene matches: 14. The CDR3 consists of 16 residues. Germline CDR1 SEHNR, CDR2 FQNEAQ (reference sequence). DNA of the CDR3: TGTGCCAGCAGCCGTCTGGAAGCGGGGGTGTGGCACGAGCAGTACTTC. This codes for CASSRLEAGVWHEQYF.

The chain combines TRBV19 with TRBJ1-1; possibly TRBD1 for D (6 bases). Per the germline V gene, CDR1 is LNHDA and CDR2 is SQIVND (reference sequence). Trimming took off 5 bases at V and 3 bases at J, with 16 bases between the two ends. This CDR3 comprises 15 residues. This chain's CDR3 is CASSRGQGFDTEAFF. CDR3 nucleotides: TGTGCCAGTAGTCGGGGGCAGGGTTTCGACACTGAAGCTTTCTTT.

CDR3 DNA: TGTGCCAGCAGGGAGGGGACAGGTAAAGCTTTCTTT. This translates into CASREGTGKAFF. The genes are TRBV12-3 or TRBV12-4 and TRBJ1-1; 8 bases line up with TRBD1. The V and J ends lost 6 bases and 9 bases, in that order; junction bases with no gene match: 6. The CDR3 covers 12 residues.